One sample yielded the 8 T cell receptor beta chains listed below, sequenced in a study of identical twins. TCRdb re-analysed the 5' RACE reads in MiXCR, keeping a single row per CDR3 protein. The profile shows 450,000 or so distinct CDR3 sequences, approximately 15% of them singletons. This sample also belongs to another study, concerning yellow fever vaccine responses in identical twins.

Sequencing was performed on CD4+ T cells sorted from blood. The source of these receptors is a woman aged 18-29 years in good health.

The genes are TRBV6-2 or TRBV6-3 and TRBJ2-2; possible D gene TRBD1, 6 bases. Germline-derived CDR1 and CDR2 are MNHEY and SVGEGT. This CDR3 contains 15 residues. V was trimmed by 4 bases and J by 2 bases, leaving 11 bases between them. DNA for the CDR3: TGTGCCAGCAGTTCACAGGGTTTAAACACCGGGGAGCTGTTTTTT. Translating it yields CASSSQGLNTGELFF.

This clonotype has just a few counts. The V and J genes are TRBV5-1 and TRBJ2-1; 7 positions agree with TRBD2. CDR3 length: 14 amino acids. V was clipped by 1 base and J by 8 bases; unmatched bases: 6. Germline lookup yields CDR1 SGHRS and CDR2 YFSETQ. CDR3: CASSLLRGFDEQFF. CDR3 nucleotide sequence: TGCGCCAGCAGCTTGTTGCGGGGGTTCGATGAGCAGTTCTTC.

The gene calls are TRBV9 and TRBJ2-7; tentatively, D is TRBD1 (5 bases). The germline CDR1 and CDR2 sequences are SGDLS and YYNGEE. The CDR3 runs to 15 residues. Trimming took 1 base from V and 4 from J, leaving 15 bases between them. The CDR3 DNA follows: TGTGCCAGCAGCGTATTGACAGTCCTTTTGTACGAGCAGTACTTC. Translating gives CASSVLTVLLYEQYF.

This clonotype was observed a few times. DNA for the CDR3: TGTGCCAGCTGTAAACTGGACTTTAACACCGGGGAGCTGTTTTTT. Translated, it gives CASCKLDFNTGELFF. The genes are TRBV12-3 or TRBV12-4 and TRBJ2-2; D perhaps matches TRBD2 (5 bases). Trimming left V 8 bases short and J 2 bases short, with 15 bases between. This CDR3 spans 15 amino acids.

This clonotype was recorded a few times. The rearrangement links TRBV7-2 to TRBJ2-1, with no clear D. Germline V gene sequence: CDR1 SGHTA, CDR2 FQGNSA. The CDR3 covers 14 residues. V was pared by 0 bases and J by 7 bases, with 10 bases between. CDR3 sequence: CASSLAGRRNEQFF. The CDR3 DNA reads TGTGCCAGCAGCTTAGCGGGAAGGCGGAATGAGCAGTTCTTC.

This clonotype was detected many times. The genes are TRBV29-1 and TRBJ2-5; possibly TRBD1 for D (6 bases). The CDR3 is 13 residues long. V shed 3 bases and J shed 5 bases, with 13 bases lying between them. Germline loops: CDR1 SQVTM, CDR2 ANQGSEA. The CDR3 here is CSVEKGTGETQYF. The CDR3 DNA reads TGCAGCGTTGAGAAGGGCACAGGGGAGACCCAGTACTTC.

This clonotype turned up a few times. This chain uses TRBV24-1 with TRBJ2-1, with 8 bases identical to TRBD2. With 4 bases clipped from V and 6 bases from J, the junction kept 7 bases outside the gene matches. Germline CDR1 and CDR2: KGHDR and SFDVKD. CDR3 length: 15 amino acids. The CDR3 loop is CATSDPGLGGNEQFF. CDR3 nucleotides: TGTGCCACCAGTGACCCGGGACTAGGCGGCAATGAGCAGTTCTTC.

Only a few counts were recorded for this clonotype. The chain employs TRBV29-1 and TRBJ2-3; D might be TRBD1 (6 bases). Trimming cost V 2 bases and J 4 bases, with 13 bases left between them. The V gene's germline CDR1 is SQVTM and CDR2 ANQGSEA. This CDR3 is built from 14 residues. CDR3 DNA sequence: TGCAGCGTTGAAAGAAGGGGGTGGGCAGATACGCAGTATTTT. This codes for CSVERRGWADTQYF.